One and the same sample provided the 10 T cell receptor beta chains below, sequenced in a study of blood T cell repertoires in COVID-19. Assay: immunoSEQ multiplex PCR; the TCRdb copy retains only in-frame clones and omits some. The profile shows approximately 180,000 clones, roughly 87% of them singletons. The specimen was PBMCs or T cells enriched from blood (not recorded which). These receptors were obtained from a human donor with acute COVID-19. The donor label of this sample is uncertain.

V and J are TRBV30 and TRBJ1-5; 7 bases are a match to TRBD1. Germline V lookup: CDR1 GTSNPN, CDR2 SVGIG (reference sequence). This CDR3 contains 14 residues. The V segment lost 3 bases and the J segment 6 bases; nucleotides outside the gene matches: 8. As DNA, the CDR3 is TGTGCCTGGAGCGTTCTGACAGGGAGTCAGCCCCAGCATTTT. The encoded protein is CAWSVLTGSQPQHF.

The CDR3 DNA reads as TGCAGCGTTGCGAAGCGGGGGGGCAAGACAGATACGCAGTATTTT. Translating it yields CSVAKRGGKTDTQYF. The chain uses TRBV29-1 and TRBJ2-3; 10 bases align to TRBD2. The CDR3 is made up of 15 amino acids. Per the germline V gene, CDR1 is SQVTM and CDR2 is ANQGSEA. V shed 4 bases and J 3 bases; nucleotides not matched to a gene: 7.

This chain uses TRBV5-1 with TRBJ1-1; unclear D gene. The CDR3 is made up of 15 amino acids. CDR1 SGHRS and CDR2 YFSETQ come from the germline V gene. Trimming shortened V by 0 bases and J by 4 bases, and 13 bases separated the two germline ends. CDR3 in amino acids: CASSLEPGRATEAFF. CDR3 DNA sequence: TGCGCCAGCAGCTTGGAGCCCGGGAGGGCCACTGAAGCTTTCTTT.

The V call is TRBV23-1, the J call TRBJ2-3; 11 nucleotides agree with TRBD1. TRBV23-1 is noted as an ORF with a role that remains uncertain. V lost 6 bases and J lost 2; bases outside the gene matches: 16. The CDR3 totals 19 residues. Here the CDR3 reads CASRPGDRGTLRYTDTQYF. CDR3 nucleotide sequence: TGCGCCAGCAGGCCCGGGGACAGGGGGACCCTCCGGTACACAGATACGCAGTATTTT.

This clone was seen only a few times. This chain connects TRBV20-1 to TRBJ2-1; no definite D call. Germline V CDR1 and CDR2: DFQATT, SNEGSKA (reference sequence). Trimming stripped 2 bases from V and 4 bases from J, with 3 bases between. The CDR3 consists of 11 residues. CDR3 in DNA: TGCAGTGCTAGACCTTACAATGAGCAGTTCTTC. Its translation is CSARPYNEQFF.

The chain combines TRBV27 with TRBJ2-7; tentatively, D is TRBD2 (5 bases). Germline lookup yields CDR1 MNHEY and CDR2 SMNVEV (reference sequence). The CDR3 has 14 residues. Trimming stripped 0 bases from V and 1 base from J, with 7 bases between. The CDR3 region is CASSLSPGSYEQYF. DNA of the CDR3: TGTGCCAGCAGTTTATCACCGGGATCCTACGAGCAGTACTTC.

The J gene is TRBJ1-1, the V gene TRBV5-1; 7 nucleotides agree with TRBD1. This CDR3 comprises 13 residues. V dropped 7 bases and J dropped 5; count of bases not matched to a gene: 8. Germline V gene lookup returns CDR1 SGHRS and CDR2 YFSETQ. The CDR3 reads CASRPPTGTEAFF. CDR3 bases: TGCGCCAGCCGCCCTCCGACAGGGACTGAAGCTTTCTTT.

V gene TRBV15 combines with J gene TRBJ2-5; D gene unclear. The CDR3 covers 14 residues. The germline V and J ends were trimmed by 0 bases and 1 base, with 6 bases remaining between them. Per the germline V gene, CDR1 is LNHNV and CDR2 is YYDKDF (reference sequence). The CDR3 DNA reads TGTGCCACCAGCAGAGATAACAGCCAAGAGACCCAGTACTTC. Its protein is CATSRDNSQETQYF. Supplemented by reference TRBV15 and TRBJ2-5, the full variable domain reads DAMVIQNPRYQVTQFGKPVTLSCSQTLNHNVMYWYQQKSSQAPKLLFHYYDKDFNNEADTPDNFQSRRPNTSFCFLDIRSPGLGDTAMYLCATSRDNSQETQYFGPGTRLLVL.

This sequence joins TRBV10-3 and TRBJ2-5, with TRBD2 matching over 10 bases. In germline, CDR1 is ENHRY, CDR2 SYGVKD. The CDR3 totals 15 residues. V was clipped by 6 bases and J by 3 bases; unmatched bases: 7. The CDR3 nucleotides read TGTGCCATCAGACCTAGCGGGGGAGACGAAGAGACCCAGTACTTC. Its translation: CAIRPSGGDEETQYF.

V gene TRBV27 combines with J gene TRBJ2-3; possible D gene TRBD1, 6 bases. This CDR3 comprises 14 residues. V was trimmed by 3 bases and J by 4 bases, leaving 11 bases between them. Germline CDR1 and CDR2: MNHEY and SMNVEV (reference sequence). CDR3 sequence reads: CASSLNRVSDTQYF. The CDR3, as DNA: TGTGCCAGCAGTTTGAACAGGGTTTCAGATACGCAGTATTTT.